The rows below give T cell receptor beta chains drawn from one sample of a study of cytomegalovirus exposure and HLA in healthy donors. Sequenced by immunoSEQ multiplex PCR; TCRdb stores in-frame clones only, minus some. The table has about 250,000 clones, about 90% seen once. The specimen was PBMCs. These receptors came from a man aged 18-30 years in good health and CMV-seropositive. Both conserved end residues are part of each CDR3. A D gene is named only where the DNA matches it firmly. For some rows the clone size is stated as once, few or many, or as a class when expanded; others skip it.

D	size	V	J	DNA	CDR3
NA	NA	TRBV2	TRBJ1-5	TGTGCCAGCCAGCGGGGGGGCGCAGGAAATCAGCCCCAGCATTTT	CASQRGGAGNQPQHF
TRBD1	NA	TRBV29-1	TRBJ2-7	TGCAGCGGAAGGGGGACAGGGGGCTACGAGCAGTACTTC	CSGRGTGGYEQYF
TRBD2	NA	TRBV5-1	TRBJ2-2	TGCGCCAGCAGCGACGGACTAGCGGGAGATGGGTTCACCGGGGAGCTGTTTTTT	CASSDGLAGDGFTGELFF
NA	NA	TRBV6-5	TRBJ1-2	TGTGCCAGCAGTCCACAGGCCCGAATCTATGGCTACACCTTC	CASSPQARIYGYTF
NA	NA	TRBV11-2	TRBJ1-5	TGTGCCAGCAGCCCTCGGATTGGGCCCCAGCATTTT	CASSPRIGPQHF
NA	NA	TRBV30	TRBJ2-1	TGTGCCTCTACCTCACAGGAGCAGACCTACAATGAGCAGTTCTTC	CASTSQEQTYNEQFF
NA	NA	TRBV28	TRBJ1-2	TGTGCCAGCAGAGAACAGGCTAACTATGGCTACACCTTC	CASREQANYGYTF
TRBD1	NA	TRBV10-3	TRBJ2-2	TGTGCGGTACAGGGGGCGGTCACCGGGGAGCTGTTTTTT	CAVQGAVTGELFF
NA	NA	TRBV6-6	TRBJ1-1	TGTGCCAGCAGTCCAGGACACACTGAAGCTTTCTTT	CASSPGHTEAFF
TRBD1	NA	TRBV27	TRBJ1-4	TGTGCCAGCAGTTTATACGCAGGACAGGCTCCCCGGAATGAAAAACTGTTTTTT	CASSLYAGQAPRNEKLFF
NA	NA	TRBV9	TRBJ1-4	TGTGCCAGCAGCGTAGAGTCGGGGGTTCTAGGGGAAAAACTGTTTTTT	CASSVESGVLGEKLFF
NA	once	TRBV15	TRBJ2-1	TGTGCCACCAGCAGAGATCAGGGAGCGGCATTTTTCGAAGTCTACAATGAGCAGTTCTTC	CATSRDQGAAFFEVYNEQFF
NA	NA	TRBV7-6	TRBJ2-1	TGTGCCAGCAGCTTAGTAGCGGCCGATAACAATGAGCAGTTCTTC	CASSLVAADNNEQFF
NA	NA	TRBV9	TRBJ2-7	TGTGCCAGCAGCGCCCCCGGGGAGTACGAGCAGTACTTC	CASSAPGEYEQYF
NA	NA	TRBV28	TRBJ2-2	TGTGCCAGCAGTTCTGACAGTCGGGAGCTGTTTTTT	CASSSDSRELFF
TRBD2	NA	TRBV7-8	TRBJ2-7	TGTGCCAGCAGCCTACAGACTAGCGGGATCGAGCAGTACTTC	CASSLQTSGIEQYF
NA	NA	TRBV11-2	TRBJ2-1	TGTGCCAGCAGCTTAGTAGTACACAGGGTGTTCTTC	CASSLVVHRVFF
NA	NA	TRBV5-1	TRBJ2-2	TGCGCCAGCAGCTTGAAAGGGAACACCGGGGAGCTGTTTTTT	CASSLKGNTGELFF
NA	NA	TRBV30	TRBJ1-4	TGTGCCTGGAGTGTAGGTCTTGGGCTGTTTTTT	CAWSVGLGLFF
TRBD1	many	TRBV28	TRBJ1-1	TGTGCCAGCAGTCCCCGGACAGGATCTACTTCTGCTTTCTTT	CASSPRTGSTSAFF
TRBD2	NA	TRBV2	TRBJ2-1	TGTGCCAGCAGTGACCCTAGCGGGAGTACATACAATGAGCAGTTCTTC	CASSDPSGSTYNEQFF
NA	NA	TRBV15	TRBJ2-1	TGTGCCACCAGCAGAGGGGTAGCCAATGAGCAGTTCTTC	CATSRGVANEQFF
NA	NA	TRBV5-1	TRBJ2-2	TGCGCCAGCAGCCGGGCGGGACTCACCATTTCCGGGGAGCTGTTTTTT	CASSRAGLTISGELFF
TRBD2	many	TRBV7-8	TRBJ2-7	TGTGCCAGCAGCCCGAGGCTAGGGACTAGCGGCTACGAGCAGTACTTC	CASSPRLGTSGYEQYF
NA	once	TRBV30	TRBJ1-5	TGTGCCTGGAGTGTTGATTGGGGGGATCAGCCCCAGCATTTT	CAWSVDWGDQPQHF
TRBD1	NA	TRBV6-6	TRBJ1-2	TGTGCCAGCACCCCTAGTGCAGGGGGAAGTTATGGCTACACCTTC	CASTPSAGGSYGYTF
NA	NA	TRBV6-5	TRBJ2-3	TGTGCCAGCAGTTACTTCTCAGCGAAAGATACGCAGTATTTT	CASSYFSAKDTQYF
TRBD1	NA	TRBV10-2	TRBJ1-1	TGCGCCAGCGTGGGACAGACGTCTGAAGCTTTCTTT	CASVGQTSEAFF
TRBD2	NA	TRBV2	TRBJ2-7	TGTGCCAGCAGACTTAGCGGGAGGACACGGCCCGAGCAGTACTTC	CASRLSGRTRPEQYF
TRBD1	NA	TRBV4-1	TRBJ2-6	TGCGCCAGCAGCCAAGAGGGTGCCGGGACAGGGTTATCTGGGGCCAACGTCCTGACTTTC	CASSQEGAGTGLSGANVLTF
NA	NA	TRBV5-4	TRBJ1-2	TGTGCCAGCACCCTACAGGGAGGGAACTATGGCTACACCTTC	CASTLQGGNYGYTF
NA	NA	TRBV5-1	TRBJ2-5	TGCGCCAGCAGCTCGTCTGAGTCGCCAAGTGGGACCCAGTACTTC	CASSSSESPSGTQYF
TRBD1	NA	TRBV18	TRBJ1-1	TGTGCCAGCTCACTCGGACAGGGCGGGAACACTGAAGCTTTCTTT	CASSLGQGGNTEAFF
TRBD1	NA	TRBV5-1	TRBJ1-2	TGCGCCAGCAGCTTGAGCCCCCGGACAGGGAGATTGGATGTCTACACCTTC	CASSLSPRTGRLDVYTF
NA	NA	TRBV2	TRBJ2-3	TGTGCCAGCAAGGATACGCAGTATTTT	CASKDTQYF
NA	NA	TRBV29-1	TRBJ2-2	TGCAGCTCTAGAGGCAGACCGAACACCGGGGAGCTGTTTTTT	CSSRGRPNTGELFF
NA	NA	TRBV25-1	TRBJ1-4	TGTGCCAGCAGTGACACCGGGGGGCGCGGTGAAAAACTGTTTTTT	CASSDTGGRGEKLFF
TRBD1	NA	TRBV5-4	TRBJ1-2	TGTGCCAGCAGCGCGGGACAGACCGTCTCTGGCTACACCTTC	CASSAGQTVSGYTF